Listed here is a single TCR beta chain. This sample stems from a study of T cell responses to AZD1222 COVID-19 vaccine. Study background: Second-dose intervals of approximately 4 or approximately 12 weeks were pooled.

The protocol was immunoSEQ multiplex PCR, while the TCRdb copy is restricted to in-frame clones and leaves out a portion. This table holds 130,000 to 150,000 clones, roughly 94% found once. Source: peripheral blood, taken on day 0 of AZD1222 vaccination. The receptor comes from an adult in good health.

CDR3 residues: CASSPSGLNQPQHF. The CDR3 coding sequence is TGTGCCAGCAGTCCCTCCGGGCTCAATCAGCCCCAGCATTTT. J is TRBJ1-5 and V is TRBV2; D gene unclear. Germline CDR1 reads SNHLY; CDR2 reads FYNNEI. The CDR3 is 14 amino acids. Trimming left V 5 bases short and J 3 bases short, with 11 bases between.